A selection of T cell receptor beta chains follows, all from one sample in a study of T cell responses to AZD1222 COVID-19 vaccine. This table comes from immunoSEQ multiplex PCR, and its TCRdb copy is limited to in-frame clones, with some not included. This sample has approximately 67,000 clones, with around 84% found just once. The sequencing used peripheral blood, collected on day 0 of AZD1222 vaccination. The receptors here all came from an adult in good health. Both conserved end residues are part of each CDR3. The order of the fields is clone size, D gene, V gene, J gene, CDR3 DNA, CDR3 protein. The D gene is left open where the match is weak. Size values are once, few and many counts, or a class for expanded clones, and some rows have none.

abundance: NA; d_gene: NA; v_gene: TRBV27; j_gene: TRBJ1-4; CDR3nt: TGTGCCAGCAGTTTGGGAGAAGGAATGGCTAATGAAAAACTGTTTTTT; CDR3aa: CASSLGEGMANEKLFF
abundance: NA; d_gene: NA; v_gene: TRBV5-6; j_gene: TRBJ1-4; CDR3nt: TGTGCCAGCAGCTTATGGACCTCATCGTTGGGGAAACTGTTTTTT; CDR3aa: CASSLWTSSLGKLFF
abundance: NA; d_gene: NA; v_gene: TRBV27; j_gene: TRBJ2-2; CDR3nt: TGTGCCAGCAGTTTATCCGGGGAGCTGTTTTTT; CDR3aa: CASSLSGELFF
abundance: NA; d_gene: TRBD1; v_gene: TRBV12-3/TRBV12-4; j_gene: TRBJ1-5; CDR3nt: TGTGCCAGCAGAAGACAGGGCGATCAGCCCCAGCATTTT; CDR3aa: CASRRQGDQPQHF
abundance: once; d_gene: NA; v_gene: TRBV27; j_gene: TRBJ1-5; CDR3nt: TGTGCCAGCAGTTCCAGGGACGATCAGCCCCAGCATTTT; CDR3aa: CASSSRDDQPQHF
abundance: NA; d_gene: NA; v_gene: TRBV19; j_gene: TRBJ1-6; CDR3nt: TGTGCCAGTAGTGTCAGTGATAATTCACCCCTCCACTTT; CDR3aa: CASSVSDNSPLHF
abundance: NA; d_gene: NA; v_gene: TRBV4-3; j_gene: TRBJ2-7; CDR3nt: TGCGCCAGCAGCCAAGATTGGGGCTACGAGCAGTACTTC; CDR3aa: CASSQDWGYEQYF
abundance: NA; d_gene: NA; v_gene: TRBV27; j_gene: TRBJ1-2; CDR3nt: TGTGCCAGCAGCGCGGACAGAATTATTTATGGCTACACCTTC; CDR3aa: CASSADRIIYGYTF
abundance: NA; d_gene: NA; v_gene: TRBV5-1; j_gene: TRBJ2-1; CDR3nt: TGCGCCAGCAGCTGGGGCGTGAGGGGTTGGGGCGATGAGCAGTTCTTC; CDR3aa: CASSWGVRGWGDEQFF
abundance: NA; d_gene: NA; v_gene: TRBV28; j_gene: TRBJ1-4; CDR3nt: TGTGCCAGCAGTAGACAGGTCAACGAAAAACTGTTTTTT; CDR3aa: CASSRQVNEKLFF
abundance: NA; d_gene: NA; v_gene: TRBV10-3; j_gene: TRBJ1-5; CDR3nt: TGTGCCGTCGGGGCAGGAGTCAATCAGCCCCAGCATTTT; CDR3aa: CAVGAGVNQPQHF
abundance: NA; d_gene: TRBD1; v_gene: TRBV24-1; j_gene: TRBJ2-7; CDR3nt: TGTGCCACCAGTTTCGGGACAGGGGCGACCTACGAGCAGTACTTC; CDR3aa: CATSFGTGATYEQYF
abundance: once; d_gene: NA; v_gene: TRBV4-3; j_gene: TRBJ2-7; CDR3nt: TGCGCCAGCAGCCAAGCACTAATCTACGAGCAGTACTTC; CDR3aa: CASSQALIYEQYF
abundance: NA; d_gene: NA; v_gene: TRBV28; j_gene: TRBJ2-3; CDR3nt: TGTGCCAGCAGACTACGACTCGACCCCGCACGACCAGATACGCAGTATTTT; CDR3aa: CASRLRLDPARPDTQYF
abundance: once; d_gene: NA; v_gene: TRBV7-3; j_gene: TRBJ2-1; CDR3nt: TGTGCCAGCAGCTCCACCGGGACGGTTATCAATGAGCAGTTCTTC; CDR3aa: CASSSTGTVINEQFF
abundance: NA; d_gene: TRBD1; v_gene: TRBV7-2; j_gene: TRBJ1-5; CDR3nt: TGTGCTACAGGGACAGGGTGGAATCAGCCCCAGCATTTT; CDR3aa: CATGTGWNQPQHF
abundance: NA; d_gene: NA; v_gene: TRBV7-2; j_gene: TRBJ2-7; CDR3nt: TGTGCCAGCAGGGTAGGGGTTACTGCCTACGAGCAGTACTTC; CDR3aa: CASRVGVTAYEQYF
abundance: NA; d_gene: NA; v_gene: TRBV6-2/TRBV6-3; j_gene: TRBJ1-1; CDR3nt: TGTGCCAGCAGTTACGCGGTTCTCTCTACTGAAGCTTTCTTT; CDR3aa: CASSYAVLSTEAFF
abundance: NA; d_gene: TRBD2; v_gene: TRBV6-2/TRBV6-3; j_gene: TRBJ2-3; CDR3nt: TGTGCCAGCAGTCCCAGGCGGGAGGGCCCAGATACGCAGTATTTT; CDR3aa: CASSPRREGPDTQYF
abundance: NA; d_gene: NA; v_gene: TRBV12-3/TRBV12-4; j_gene: TRBJ2-2; CDR3nt: TGTGCCAGCAGCCCCGTCGGGGAGCTGTTTTTT; CDR3aa: CASSPVGELFF
abundance: NA; d_gene: TRBD2; v_gene: TRBV5-1; j_gene: TRBJ2-7; CDR3nt: TGCGCCAGCAGCTCAGGACTAGCGGGGAATCTCTACGAGCAGTACTTC; CDR3aa: CASSSGLAGNLYEQYF
abundance: NA; d_gene: TRBD1; v_gene: TRBV28; j_gene: TRBJ1-5; CDR3nt: TGTGCCAGCAGCCTAGGAACCGGGACAGCAGTGAGGCAGCCCCAGCATTTT; CDR3aa: CASSLGTGTAVRQPQHF
abundance: NA; d_gene: TRBD2; v_gene: TRBV5-6; j_gene: TRBJ2-1; CDR3nt: TGTGCCAGCAGTCCACCTAGCGGGGGGGCCCTCAATGAGCAGTTCTTC; CDR3aa: CASSPPSGGALNEQFF
abundance: few; d_gene: TRBD1; v_gene: TRBV6-2/TRBV6-3; j_gene: TRBJ1-1; CDR3nt: TGTGCCAGCAGTTTCAGTGACAGGGCCACTGAAGCTTTCTTT; CDR3aa: CASSFSDRATEAFF
abundance: NA; d_gene: NA; v_gene: TRBV5-8; j_gene: TRBJ2-1; CDR3nt: TGTGCCAGCAGCCACAGCATTAGCTCCTACAATGAGCAGTTCTTC; CDR3aa: CASSHSISSYNEQFF
abundance: NA; d_gene: TRBD1; v_gene: TRBV10-2; j_gene: TRBJ1-5; CDR3nt: TGCGCCAGCAGTCTCTCGACAGGGGTGGATCAGCCCCAGCATTTT; CDR3aa: CASSLSTGVDQPQHF
abundance: once; d_gene: TRBD1; v_gene: TRBV7-9; j_gene: TRBJ1-1; CDR3nt: TGTGCCGGGCGACAGGGGAGCACTGAAGCTTTCTTT; CDR3aa: CAGRQGSTEAFF
abundance: NA; d_gene: NA; v_gene: TRBV19; j_gene: TRBJ2-3; CDR3nt: TGTGCCAGTAGTATCCCCTGGACTCGGGGTACGCAGTATTTT; CDR3aa: CASSIPWTRGTQYF
abundance: once; d_gene: NA; v_gene: TRBV5-6; j_gene: TRBJ1-6; CDR3nt: TGTGCCAGCAGCTTGGACAATTCACCCCTCCACTTT; CDR3aa: CASSLDNSPLHF
abundance: NA; d_gene: NA; v_gene: TRBV5-1; j_gene: TRBJ1-4; CDR3nt: TGCGCCAGCAGCTTGATTGGATGGACGGAAGTTAATGAAAAACTGTTTTTT; CDR3aa: CASSLIGWTEVNEKLFF